The rows below give T cell receptor beta chains drawn from one sample of a study of cytomegalovirus exposure and HLA in healthy donors. Assay: immunoSEQ multiplex PCR; the TCRdb copy retains only in-frame clones and omits some. The sample yields roughly 150,000 clones, roughly 80% seen once. The sequencing input was PBMCs. These TCRs come from a man aged 18 to 29 in good health and CMV-seropositive. CDR3s include the opening cysteine and the closing phenylalanine or tryptophan. Each record gives: J gene, V gene, clone size, D gene, CDR3 protein, CDR3 DNA. A D gene is named only where the DNA matches it firmly. Clone size is given for some rows only: seen once, a few or many times, or a class if the clone is expanded.

j_gene: TRBJ2-5
v_gene: TRBV5-6
abundance: .
d_gene: .
CDR3aa: CASSLITRGGTQYF
CDR3nt: TGTGCCAGCAGCTTGATCACTAGGGGAGGGACCCAGTACTTC

j_gene: TRBJ1-5
v_gene: TRBV28
abundance: .
d_gene: TRBD1
CDR3aa: CASSLGVTGAQPQHF
CDR3nt: TGTGCCAGCAGTTTAGGGGTAACAGGGGCTCAGCCCCAGCATTTT

j_gene: TRBJ1-2
v_gene: TRBV28
abundance: .
d_gene: .
CDR3aa: CAIGSPRGWAGGYTF
CDR3nt: TGTGCCATTGGAAGTCCCAGGGGATGGGCCGGTGGCTACACCTTC

j_gene: TRBJ2-1
v_gene: TRBV28
abundance: few
d_gene: TRBD1
CDR3aa: CASTVVQGAVRNEQFF
CDR3nt: TGTGCCAGCACCGTCGTACAGGGGGCGGTTAGGAATGAGCAGTTCTTC

j_gene: TRBJ2-7
v_gene: TRBV7-2
abundance: .
d_gene: TRBD2
CDR3aa: CASSLLGGTSGRHEQYF
CDR3nt: TGTGCCAGCAGCCTGTTGGGGGGGACTAGCGGGAGGCACGAGCAGTACTTC

j_gene: TRBJ2-5
v_gene: TRBV18
abundance: .
d_gene: .
CDR3aa: CASSPLREETQYF
CDR3nt: TGTGCCAGCTCACCATTGAGGGAAGAGACCCAGTACTTC

j_gene: TRBJ1-3
v_gene: TRBV6-4
abundance: .
d_gene: .
CDR3aa: CASFSGGPGNTIYF
CDR3nt: TGTGCCAGCTTTTCGGGAGGCCCTGGAAACACCATATATTTT

j_gene: TRBJ2-1
v_gene: TRBV14
abundance: .
d_gene: TRBD1
CDR3aa: CASSRQGATYNEQFF
CDR3nt: TGTGCCAGCAGCCGACAGGGAGCAACCTACAATGAGCAGTTCTTC

j_gene: TRBJ1-1
v_gene: TRBV11-2
abundance: .
d_gene: .
CDR3aa: CASSAGRPRVTEAFF
CDR3nt: TGTGCCAGCAGCGCGGGCCGACCGAGGGTCACTGAAGCTTTCTTT

j_gene: TRBJ1-4
v_gene: TRBV28
abundance: .
d_gene: .
CDR3aa: CASTPGGVDLGEKLFF
CDR3nt: TGTGCCAGCACCCCCGGGGGGGTGGATTTAGGTGAAAAACTGTTTTTT

j_gene: TRBJ1-1
v_gene: TRBV29-1
abundance: .
d_gene: .
CDR3aa: CSVVRPLNTEAFF
CDR3nt: TGCAGCGTGGTCAGGCCCCTGAACACTGAAGCTTTCTTT

j_gene: TRBJ2-3
v_gene: TRBV6-5
abundance: .
d_gene: .
CDR3aa: CASSYGGSTDTQYF
CDR3nt: TGTGCCAGCAGTTACGGCGGGAGCACAGATACGCAGTATTTT

j_gene: TRBJ1-2
v_gene: TRBV7-3
abundance: .
d_gene: .
CDR3aa: CASSNRDWNYGYTF
CDR3nt: TGTGCCAGCAGCAACAGGGATTGGAACTATGGCTACACCTTC

j_gene: TRBJ1-5
v_gene: TRBV5-5
abundance: .
d_gene: .
CDR3aa: CASRQYSNQPQHF
CDR3nt: TGTGCCAGCCGACAGTATAGCAATCAGCCCCAGCATTTT

j_gene: TRBJ2-2
v_gene: TRBV10-3
abundance: few
d_gene: TRBD1
CDR3aa: CAAGEGQGYTGELFF
CDR3nt: TGTGCCGCCGGGGAGGGACAGGGGTACACCGGGGAGCTGTTTTTT

j_gene: TRBJ2-5
v_gene: TRBV7-2
abundance: once
d_gene: .
CDR3aa: CASSPGETQYF
CDR3nt: TGTGCCAGCAGCCCCGGGGAGACCCAGTACTTC

j_gene: TRBJ1-1
v_gene: TRBV19
abundance: .
d_gene: .
CDR3aa: CASSKVVNTEAFF
CDR3nt: TGTGCCAGTAGCAAAGTAGTGAACACTGAAGCTTTCTTT

j_gene: TRBJ2-7
v_gene: TRBV5-1
abundance: .
d_gene: .
CDR3aa: CASSPVGQGNEQYF
CDR3nt: TGCGCCAGCAGCCCGGTAGGTCAGGGGAACGAGCAGTACTTC

j_gene: TRBJ1-2
v_gene: TRBV27
abundance: .
d_gene: .
CDR3aa: CASFNEPYGYTF
CDR3nt: TGTGCCAGCTTCAACGAGCCCTATGGCTACACCTTC

j_gene: TRBJ2-7
v_gene: TRBV29-1
abundance: .
d_gene: TRBD1
CDR3aa: CSVGTGSSYEQYF
CDR3nt: TGCAGCGTAGGGACAGGAAGCTCCTACGAGCAGTACTTC

j_gene: TRBJ2-2
v_gene: TRBV27
abundance: .
d_gene: TRBD2
CDR3aa: CASSFSGGGELFF
CDR3nt: TGTGCCAGCAGTTTCTCGGGAGGCGGGGAGCTGTTTTTT

j_gene: TRBJ2-3
v_gene: TRBV5-1
abundance: .
d_gene: .
CDR3aa: CASSRRGDTDTQYF
CDR3nt: TGCGCCAGCAGCCGCAGGGGCGACACAGATACGCAGTATTTT